The clone carrying this T cell receptor beta chain showed up just a few times. The data stem from a study of control samples from healthy donors and cancer patients. The CDR3 extends over 16 amino acids. V dropped 0 bases and J dropped 4 bases, with 16 bases sitting between them. Germline loops: CDR1 SGHDT, CDR2 YYEEEE. Sequenced by immunoSEQ multiplex PCR; TCRdb stores in-frame clones only, minus some. This sample has about 140,000 clones; about 90% occur once, and the top ten carry 7.1%. The V call is TRBV5-6, the J call TRBJ1-1; D may be TRBD1 (6 bases). Input material: blood. The sequence derives from a man aged 18 to 35 in good health. Here the CDR3 reads CASSLAGQGFSTEAFF. DNA for the CDR3: TGTGCCAGCAGCTTGGCCGGGCAGGGGTTTAGCACTGAAGCTTTCTTT.